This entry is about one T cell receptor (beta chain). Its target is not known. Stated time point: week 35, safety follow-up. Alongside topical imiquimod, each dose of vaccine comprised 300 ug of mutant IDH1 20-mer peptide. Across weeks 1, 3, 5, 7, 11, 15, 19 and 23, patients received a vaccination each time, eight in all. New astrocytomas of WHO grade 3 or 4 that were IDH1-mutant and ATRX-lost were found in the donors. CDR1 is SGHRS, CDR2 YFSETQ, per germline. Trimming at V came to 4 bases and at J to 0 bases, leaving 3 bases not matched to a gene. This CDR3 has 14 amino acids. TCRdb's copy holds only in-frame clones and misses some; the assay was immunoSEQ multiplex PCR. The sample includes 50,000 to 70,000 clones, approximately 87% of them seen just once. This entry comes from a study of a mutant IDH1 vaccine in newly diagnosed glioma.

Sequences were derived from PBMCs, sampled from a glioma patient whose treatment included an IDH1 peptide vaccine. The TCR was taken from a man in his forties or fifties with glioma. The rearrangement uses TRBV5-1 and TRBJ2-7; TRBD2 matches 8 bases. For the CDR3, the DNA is TGCGCCAGCAGCCGGGAGGGAAGCTCCTACGAGCAGTACTTC. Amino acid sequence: CASSREGSSYEQYF.